This T cell receptor beta chain appears in the sequencing data of a study of T cells in Graves' hyperthyroidism and ophthalmopathy. Study overall: It was at initial diagnosis, before any treatment, that peripheral blood was collected. Study-wide points: Ophthalmopathy got predicted by the model a median about six months before its onset.

The PBMCs were sourced from fresh peripheral blood (more than 8.5 ml). This clonotype was recorded many times. Its specificity is unknown. Looked up from germline, CDR1 is MNHEY and CDR2 is SMNVEV (reference sequence). The CDR3 length is 14 residues. The V end was cut by 0 bases, the J end by 7 bases, with 13 bases between. Amplification targeted TCR beta CDR3 regions from RNA transcripts. When the TCR CDR3 underwent first-round RT-PCR, the HTBI primer set was used. TCRdb recomputed calls from the multiplex PCR reads with MiXCR, one row per CDR3 protein. Seen here are about 370,000 distinct CDR3 sequences, about 15% observed once, and the top ten hold roughly a fifth.

V gene TRBV27 combines with J gene TRBJ2-7; D is uncertain. The material sequenced was blood. This TCR came from a woman aged 55-69 years with Graves' ophthalmopathy. CDR3 sequence: CASSLSLGLGEQYF. In DNA, the CDR3 is TGTGCCAGCAGTTTATCGCTAGGGTTGGGGGAGCAGTACTTC.